Listed below are T cell receptor beta chains from one sample, sequenced in a study of blood T cell repertoires in COVID-19. Here immunoSEQ multiplex PCR was the method, and the copy in TCRdb shows in-frame clones only, minus some. The table records 100,000 to 130,000 clones, 90% to 95% of them present only once. The sample comprised peripheral blood. The receptors shown here come from a woman aged 25 to 39 with acute or convalescent COVID-19. Both conserved end residues are part of each CDR3. D genes are given only for firm matches. Expanded clones are given a class, and other clones once, few, many or no size at all.

>TRBJ2-5|TRBV6-2/TRBV6-3|-|TRBD2
CASSEGLAGAETQYF
TGTGCCAGCAGTGAGGGACTAGCGGGAGCAGAGACCCAGTACTTC
>TRBJ1-5|TRBV18|-|-
CASSLGLLRVHQPQHF
TGTGCCAGCTCACTAGGGCTTTTGAGGGTTCACCAGCCCCAGCATTTT
>TRBJ2-7|TRBV28|few|-
CASRPAGLNYEQYF
TGTGCCAGCAGGCCGGCAGGACTTAACTACGAGCAGTACTTC
>TRBJ1-2|TRBV3-1/TRBV3-2|once|-
CASSQDYSSYTF
TGTGCCAGCAGCCAAGACTACAGTTCCTACACCTTC
>TRBJ2-7|TRBV5-1|many|-
CASSFLGTGIDEQYF
TGCGCCAGCAGCTTCTTGGGCACAGGAATCGACGAGCAGTACTTC
>TRBJ2-3|TRBV3-1/TRBV3-2|-|-
CASSQTTDTQYF
TGTGCCAGCAGCCAGACTACAGATACGCAGTATTTT
>TRBJ1-1|TRBV7-6|-|-
CASSLGPQGMNTEAFF
TGTGCCAGCAGCTTAGGCCCCCAGGGCATGAACACTGAAGCTTTCTTT
>TRBJ1-5|TRBV28|-|-
CASRPLGGGHQPQHF
TGTGCCAGCAGGCCCCTCGGAGGAGGTCATCAGCCCCAGCATTTT
>TRBJ2-1|TRBV5-1|once|TRBD2
CASSKTSGVSNEQFF
TGCGCCAGCAGCAAGACTAGCGGGGTATCCAATGAGCAGTTCTTC
>TRBJ1-3|TRBV25-1|-|-
CASSETGSGNTIYF
TGTGCCAGCAGTGAGACAGGTTCTGGAAACACCATATATTTT